Presented here are 3 T cell receptor beta chains from one specimen sequenced in a study of cytomegalovirus exposure and HLA in healthy donors. The PCR employed 60 Vbeta primers together with 13 Jbeta primers. Libraries were prepared by immunoSEQ multiplex PCR; TCRdb keeps only in-frame clonotypes and omits some of them. The sample includes around 190,000 clones, 60% to 80% of them seen just once. The sample comprised PBMCs. The receptors were sampled from a woman younger than 30 in good health and CMV-seronegative.

The chain joins TRBV28 to TRBJ1-4; the match to TRBD1 covers 7 bases. Germline V gene data show CDR1 as MDHEN and CDR2 as SYDVKM. The V and J ends lost 3 bases and 3 bases, in that order; junction bases with no gene match: 7. The CDR3 length is 16 residues. CDR3 in amino acids: CASSFAGGGANEKLFF. In nucleotides, the CDR3 is TGTGCCAGCAGTTTTGCAGGGGGTGGAGCTAATGAAAAACTGTTTTTT.

This sequence joins TRBV5-1 and TRBJ1-2; maybe TRBD1 (5 bases). V was trimmed by 4 bases and J by 4 bases, leaving 17 bases between them. Germline V CDR1 and CDR2: SGHRS, YFSETQ. CDR3 size: 15 residues. CDR3 residues: CASSPGPRGGYGYTF. The DNA for the CDR3 is TGCGCCAGCAGCCCCGGGCCGCGCGGGGGCTATGGCTACACCTTC.

The chain joins TRBV29-1 to TRBJ2-3, with 14 bases matching TRBD2. The CDR3 loop spans 17 amino acids. The V gene's germline CDR1 is SQVTM and CDR2 ANQGSEA. V was pared by 4 bases and J by 0 bases, with 6 bases of the junction left unmatched. The DNA for the CDR3 is TGCAGCGTTGGAGGGACTAGCGGGAGTGAGAGCACAGATACGCAGTATTTT. Residues: CSVGGTSGSESTDTQYF.